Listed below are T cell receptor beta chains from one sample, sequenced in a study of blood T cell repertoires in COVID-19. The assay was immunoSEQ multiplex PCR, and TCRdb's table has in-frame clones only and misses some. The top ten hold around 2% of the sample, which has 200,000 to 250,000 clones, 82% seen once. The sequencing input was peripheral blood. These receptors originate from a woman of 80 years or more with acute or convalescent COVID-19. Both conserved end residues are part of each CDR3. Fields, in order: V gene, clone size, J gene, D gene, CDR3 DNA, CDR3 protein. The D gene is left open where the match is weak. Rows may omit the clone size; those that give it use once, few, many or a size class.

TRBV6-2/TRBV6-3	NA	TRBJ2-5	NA	TGTGCCAGCAGTGACGCGGGTTTGGACGGGGATGAGACCCAGTACTTC	CASSDAGLDGDETQYF
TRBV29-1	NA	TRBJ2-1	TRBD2	TGCAGGTGCGGGACTAGCGGGTCCTACAATGAGCAGTTCTTC	CRCGTSGSYNEQFF
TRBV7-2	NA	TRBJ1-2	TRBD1	TGTGCCAGCAGCCCGTGGACAGGGTTCTATGGCTACACCTTC	CASSPWTGFYGYTF
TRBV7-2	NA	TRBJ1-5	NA	TGTGCCAGCAGCTTAGGTCCGGGGAGCAATCAGCCCCAGCATTTT	CASSLGPGSNQPQHF
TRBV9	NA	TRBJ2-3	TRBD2	TGTGCCAGCAGCACCAGACTAGCGGTTACAGATACGCAGTATTTT	CASSTRLAVTDTQYF
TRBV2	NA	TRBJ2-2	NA	TGTGCCAGCAGCGATAGGACAGCCTCGAACACCGGGGAGCTGTTTTTT	CASSDRTASNTGELFF
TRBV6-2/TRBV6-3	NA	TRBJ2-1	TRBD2	TGTGCCAGCAGTTATCTAGCGGGGTTTAATGAGCAGTTCTTC	CASSYLAGFNEQFF
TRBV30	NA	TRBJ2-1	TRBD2	TGTGCCTGGAGTACCCTTCTGACTAGCGGGGGCAATGAGCAGTTCTTC	CAWSTLLTSGGNEQFF
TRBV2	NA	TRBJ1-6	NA	TGTGCCAGCAGATATGACAGAAACTCCTATAATTCACCCCTCCACTTT	CASRYDRNSYNSPLHF
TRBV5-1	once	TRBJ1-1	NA	TGCGCCAGCAGCTTGGGCCCTCCGGGGGGCACTGAAGCTTTCTTT	CASSLGPPGGTEAFF
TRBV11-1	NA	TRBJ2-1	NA	TGTGCCAGCAGCTTAGGAGGGGGGGATACTAAGTTCTTC	CASSLGGGDTKFF
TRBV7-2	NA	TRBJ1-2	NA	TGTGCCAGCATACCCGACGATAGGGGTGCAAGTGGCTACACCTTC	CASIPDDRGASGYTF
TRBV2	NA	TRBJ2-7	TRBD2	TGTGCCAGCTGGGACCCAAAGTGGGAGGGGCCCTACTCCTACGAGCAGTACTTC	CASWDPKWEGPYSYEQYF
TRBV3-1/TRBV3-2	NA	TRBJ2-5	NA	TGTGCCAGCAGCCAGACCGGAACTAGCCGTCGGGAGACCCAGTACTTC	CASSQTGTSRRETQYF
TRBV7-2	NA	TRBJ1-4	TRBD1	TGTGCCAGCAGCTGGGGACAGAACAATGAAAAACTGTTTTTT	CASSWGQNNEKLFF
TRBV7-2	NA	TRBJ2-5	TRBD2	TGTGCCAGCAGCTTAGGGGCGGGGGGAAAACAAGAGACCCAGTACTTC	CASSLGAGGKQETQYF
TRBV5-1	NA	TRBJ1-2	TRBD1	TGCGCCAGCAGCTTGGGCACGGACAGGGGGCCCGCCAACTATGGCTACACCTTC	CASSLGTDRGPANYGYTF
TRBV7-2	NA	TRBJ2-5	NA	TGTGCCAGCAGCGCGCGGGGAGTGAAAGAGACCCAGTACTTC	CASSARGVKETQYF
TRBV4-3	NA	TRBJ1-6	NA	TGCGCCAGCAGCCAACAGGGTGGACATTCACCCCTCCACTTT	CASSQQGGHSPLHF